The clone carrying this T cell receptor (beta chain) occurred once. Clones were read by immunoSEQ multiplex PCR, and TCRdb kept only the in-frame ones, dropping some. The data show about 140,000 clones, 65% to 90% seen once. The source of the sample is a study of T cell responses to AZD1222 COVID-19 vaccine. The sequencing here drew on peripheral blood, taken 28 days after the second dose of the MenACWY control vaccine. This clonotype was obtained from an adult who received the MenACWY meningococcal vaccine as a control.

The CDR3 here is CASSAGIFNSPLHF. The DNA for the CDR3 is TGTGCCAGCAGCGCCGGGATTTTTAATTCACCCCTCCACTTT. The chain is built from TRBV9 and TRBJ1-6, with unresolved D. V lost 3 bases and J 6 bases, leaving 10 bases between the germline ends. The germline V gene encodes CDR1 SGDLS and CDR2 YYNGEE. The CDR3 contains 14 residues.